What follows are 24 T cell receptor beta chains derived from one specimen sequenced in a study of cytomegalovirus exposure and HLA in healthy donors. 13 Jbeta primers and 60 Vbeta primers were used for the PCR. The repertoire was sequenced with immunoSEQ multiplex PCR; TCRdb's copy has only in-frame clones and lacks some. This table has some 190,000 clones, about 85% appearing once. Sequenced: PBMCs. The receptors derive from a girl aged 5-17 years in good health and CMV-seropositive.

The chain recombines TRBV5-4 with TRBJ1-1; no definite D call. Germline V CDR1 and CDR2: SGHNT, YYREEE (reference sequence). CDR3 length equals 13 residues. V was clipped by 0 bases and J by 2 bases, with 5 bases between them. CDR3: CASSLVSNTEAFF. The CDR3 region has the DNA TGTGCCAGCAGCTTGGTAAGCAACACTGAAGCTTTCTTT. Drawing the rest from reference TRBV5-4 and TRBJ1-1, the complete variable domain is ETGVTQSPTHLIKTRGQQVTLRCSSQSGHNTVSWYQQALGQGPQFIFQYYREEENGRGNFPPRFSGLQFPNYSSELNVNALELDDSALYLCASSLVSNTEAFFGQGTRLTVV.

The genes are TRBV7-2 and TRBJ2-1; D unclear. Trimming pared 5 bases from V and 6 bases from J, leaving 14 bases between. The CDR3 is 14 residues long. CDR1 SGHTA and CDR2 FQGNSA come from the germline V gene. The CDR3 nucleotides are TGTGCCAGCAGCACAGCTGGAAATCCCAATGAGCAGTTCTTC. This sequence encodes CASSTAGNPNEQFF.

The chain recombines TRBV29-1 with TRBJ2-3; 9 nucleotides line up with TRBD1. After removal of 4 bases from V and 4 bases from J, the junction contained 3 bases not matched to a gene. The CDR3 length is 13 residues. Germline V gene sequence: CDR1 SQVTM, CDR2 ANQGSEA. CDR3 bases: TGCAGCGTTGGGACAGGGGCCCCAGATACGCAGTATTTT. This gives the protein CSVGTGAPDTQYF.

The rearrangement joins TRBV7-6 to TRBJ2-1; a weak D match, TRBD2 (6 bases). Per germline, CDR1 SGHVS and CDR2 FNYEAQ. This CDR3 region has 15 residues. Trimming shortened V by 2 bases and J by 8 bases, and 16 bases separated the two germline ends. For the CDR3, the DNA is TGTGCCAGCAGCTTAATGGTAACGGGAGAAGATGAGCAGTTCTTC. Its translation: CASSLMVTGEDEQFF.

This clone has only a few counts. The rearrangement links TRBV30 to TRBJ1-2; D unclear. The ends were cut back, 4 bases at V and 8 bases at J, with 14 bases in the middle. CDR1 is GTSNPN and CDR2 is SVGIG in the germline V gene (reference sequence). The CDR3 extends over 12 amino acids. Here the CDR3 DNA reads TGTGCCTGGACTCAGGATTTTCGCGGCTACACCTTC. Residues: CAWTQDFRGYTF.

This rearrangement joins TRBV7-9 to TRBJ2-1; no clear D gene. CDR3 size: 16 residues. The germline CDR1 and CDR2 sequences are SEHNR and FQNEAQ (reference sequence). V was trimmed by 6 bases and J by 6 bases, leaving 21 bases between them. CDR3 residues: CASSLLGLTSLNEQFF. CDR3 DNA: TGTGCCAGCAGTCTTCTAGGTCTCACGTCGCTCAATGAGCAGTTCTTC.

This clone has more than one count but fewer than ten. This sequence joins TRBV5-6 and TRBJ2-7; 7 bases are a match to TRBD2. The CDR3 spans 15 residues. Trimming at V came to 3 bases and at J to 2 bases, leaving 8 bases not matched to a gene. Germline V gene sequence: CDR1 SGHDT, CDR2 YYEEEE. The CDR3 DNA is TGTGCCAGCAGCTCCTCTAGCGGCTTCGCCTACGAGCAGTACTTC. Its protein product is CASSSSSGFAYEQYF.

This chain connects TRBV2 to TRBJ1-2, with 7 bases aligning to TRBD1. V shed 6 bases, J shed 2 bases, and the junction held 6 bases outside the gene matches. The CDR3 runs 14 residues. The germline V gene encodes CDR1 SNHLY and CDR2 FYNNEI. The CDR3 bases are TGTGCCAGCAGCACGGACAGGCCGAACTATGGCTACACCTTC. Translation: CASSTDRPNYGYTF. Full variable domain (missing parts from reference TRBV2 and TRBJ1-2): EPEVTQTPSHQVTQMGQEVILRCVPISNHLYFYWYRQILGQKVEFLVSFYNNEISEKSEIFDDQFSVERPDGSNFTLKIRSTKLEDSAMYFCASSTDRPNYGYTFGSGTRLTVV.

The V call is TRBV27, the J call TRBJ2-2, with 7 bases aligning to TRBD2. The CDR3 is 15 residues long. Germline values: CDR1 MNHEY, CDR2 SMNVEV (reference sequence). The V segment lost 2 bases and the J segment 5 bases; nucleotides outside the gene matches: 5. CDR3 amino acids: CASSLAAGDTGELFF. DNA for the CDR3: TGTGCCAGCAGTTTAGCCGCGGGAGATACCGGGGAGCTGTTTTTT.

The chain couples TRBV6-5 to TRBJ2-1; 9 nucleotides agree with TRBD2. Germline CDR1 MNHEY, CDR2 SVGAGI. V shed 2 bases and J 4 bases; nucleotides not matched to a gene: 6. The CDR3 spans 16 residues. The CDR3 nucleotides are TGTGCCAGCAGTTACGTCGCTAGCGGGGCGTACAATGAGCAGTTCTTC. This gives the protein CASSYVASGAYNEQFF.

The chain carries TRBV18 and TRBJ2-7, with TRBD2 as a possible D gene (6 bases). Germline CDR1 is KGHSH and CDR2 is LQKENI. V was clipped by 1 base and J by 6 bases, with 10 bases between them. The length of the CDR3 is 13 residues. The CDR3 DNA sequence: TGTGCCAGCTCACCACTCGGGGGAGGCGAGCAGTACTTC. This encodes CASSPLGGGEQYF.

The chain carries TRBV19 and TRBJ1-5; possibly TRBD1 for D (6 bases). CDR3 length: 14 amino acids. Germline V CDR1 and CDR2: LNHDA, SQIVND (reference sequence). V was pared by 5 bases and J by 7 bases, with 15 bases between. As DNA, the CDR3 is TGTGCCAGTAGTTCGCGGGGGCGCGGGCAGCCCCAGCATTTT. This codes for CASSSRGRGQPQHF.

The CDR3 reads CASSLRSRDRDEKLFF. The CDR3 nucleotides are TGTGCCAGCAGCTTACGTTCCCGGGACAGGGATGAAAAACTGTTTTTT. V and J are TRBV7-9 and TRBJ1-4; 9 bases are a match to TRBD1. The CDR3 runs 16 residues. CDR1 is SEHNR, CDR2 FQNEAQ, per germline (reference sequence). J was trimmed by 6 bases and V by 2 bases; bases with no gene match: 7.

The V and J genes are TRBV5-1 and TRBJ1-4; TRBD1 is a possible D gene (6 bases). Trimming shortened V by 0 bases and J by 7 bases, and 19 bases separated the two germline ends. The CDR3 is 17 amino acids. CDR1 and CDR2 from the germline V gene are SGHRS and YFSETQ. CDR3 sequence: CASSLAPLLGAVEKLFF. CDR3 in DNA: TGCGCCAGCAGCTTGGCACCTCTTCTGGGGGCGGTTGAAAAACTGTTTTTT.

The rearrangement joins TRBV5-8 to TRBJ2-2; maybe TRBD2 (5 bases). CDR1 is SGHTS and CDR2 is YDEGEE in the germline V gene. The CDR3 covers 15 residues. V lost 2 bases and J 4 bases, leaving 12 bases between the germline ends. Written as DNA, the CDR3 is TGTGCCAGCAGCTTTTCTCTGAGGGCCACCGGGGAGCTGTTTTTT. Its protein is CASSFSLRATGELFF.

Only one count was recorded for this clone. The V call is TRBV6-1, the J call TRBJ1-4, with D possibly matching TRBD1 (6 bases). This CDR3 is 14 amino acids long. The V gene lost 4 bases and the J gene lost 5 bases, with 11 bases spanning the gap. Germline V CDR1 and CDR2: MNHNS, SASEGT. CDR3 coding DNA: TGTGCCAGCAGTGGGAAACAGGGCAATGAAAAACTGTTTTTT. Encoded protein: CASSGKQGNEKLFF.

This clone was counted only a few times. The chain uses TRBV21-1 and TRBJ2-7; TRBD1, the table's D call, was not compared with the DNA. TRBV21-1 is a pseudogene. The CDR3 extends over 16 amino acids. The CDR3 DNA sequence: TGTGCCAGCAGCAGAGGATCTGGGGGCCCTACCTACGAGCAGTACTTC. Its translation: CASSRGSGGPTYEQYF.

V gene TRBV27 combines with J gene TRBJ1-1; D gene unclear. Germline CDR1 reads MNHEY; CDR2 reads SMNVEV (reference sequence). This CDR3 has 13 residues. The V end was cut by 3 bases, the J end by 3 bases, with 8 bases between. The CDR3 coding sequence is TGTGCCAGCAGTTTTGGGAGGGACACTGAAGCTTTCTTT. Amino acid sequence: CASSFGRDTEAFF.

This clone was counted a single time. The CDR3 nucleotides are TGTGCCAGCAGCCGAAGGCCGGGGTTAGAAGAGACCCAGTACTTC. It yields the protein CASSRRPGLEETQYF. This chain connects TRBV7-2 to TRBJ2-5, with a weak D call TRBD2 (5 bases). Germline V gene lookup returns CDR1 SGHTA and CDR2 FQGNSA. The CDR3 is 15 amino acids. V was cut by 5 bases and J by 3 bases, with 16 bases left in between.

The chain links TRBV12-5 to TRBJ2-3, with 10 bases aligning to TRBD2. The CDR3 has 17 amino acids. Germline CDR1 LGHNT, CDR2 FRNRAP. V lost 1 base to trimming and J lost 2 bases; unmatched junction nucleotides: 6. The CDR3 sequence is CASGLGASGRPTDTQYF. DNA of the CDR3: TGTGCTAGTGGTTTGGGCGCTAGCGGGAGACCCACAGATACGCAGTATTTT.

The V gene is TRBV7-9, the J gene TRBJ2-7; D perhaps matches TRBD2 (5 bases). CDR3 length equals 14 residues. Germline CDR1 is SEHNR and CDR2 is FQNEAQ (reference sequence). V lost 4 bases, J lost 3 bases, and 13 bases lay in between. CDR3 loop: CASSSSGVLYEQYF. The CDR3 DNA reads as TGTGCCAGCAGCTCATCCGGGGTTCTCTACGAGCAGTACTTC.

V gene TRBV10-3 combines with J gene TRBJ1-1, with D possibly being TRBD1 (6 bases). The CDR3 extends over 13 amino acids. The germline gives CDR1 ENHRY, CDR2 SYGVKD. Trimming left V 6 bases short and J 1 base short, with 9 bases between. CDR3 amino acids: CAISRGPNTEAFF. Here the CDR3 DNA reads TGTGCCATCAGCAGGGGCCCGAACACTGAAGCTTTCTTT.

The chain has TRBV5-1 and TRBJ1-2, with 9 positions matching TRBD1. The CDR3 is 14 residues long. From germline, CDR1 is SGHRS and CDR2 YFSETQ. Trimming removed 4 bases from V and 5 bases from J; junction bases left unmatched: 6. DNA for the CDR3: TGCGCCAGCAGCCTACAGGGGGCTCAGTATGGCTACACCTTC. Translating it yields CASSLQGAQYGYTF.

This rearrangement joins TRBV7-6 to TRBJ2-4; the D gene is possibly TRBD1 (6 bases). The CDR3 extends over 15 amino acids. Trimming took off 5 bases at V and 6 bases at J, with 17 bases between the two ends. CDR1 and CDR2 from the germline V gene are SGHVS and FNYEAQ. DNA for the CDR3: TGTGCCAGCAGCCCTACCAACAGGGATGGAAACATTCAGTACTTC. The encoded protein is CASSPTNRDGNIQYF.